Following are 17 T cell receptor beta chains from one sample sequenced in a study of shared clonotypes between healthy human individuals. Cells designated naive CD8 were CD45RO-negative and were positively selected for CCR7, with terminally differentiated effector memory CD45RA+ cells excluded. Sequenced by immunoSEQ multiplex PCR; TCRdb stores in-frame clones only, minus some. The table records approximately 1.9 million clones, 85% to 95% of them present only once. Material: naive CD8+ T cells from PBMCs. These receptors were obtained from a man aged 18 to 30 in good health. Some clones in this sample may be carry-over from other donors' samples.

V gene TRBV10-3 combines with J gene TRBJ2-7; 7 bases match TRBD2. The J segment lost 2 bases and the V segment lost 4 bases, leaving 11 bases of the junction unmatched. The CDR3 length is 16 residues. Germline values: CDR1 ENHRY, CDR2 SYGVKD. CDR3 sequence (DNA): TGTGCCATCAGTGGGGCCCCCAGGGACTACCCCTACGAGCAGTACTTC. It codes for CAISGAPRDYPYEQYF.

This clone was seen only once. The CDR3 nucleotides read TGTGCCTGGAGTGTAGGCGGCGATGATGGCTACACCTTC. Amino acid sequence: CAWSVGGDDGYTF. The gene calls are TRBV30 and TRBJ1-2; D ambiguous. Germline V CDR1 and CDR2: GTSNPN, SVGIG (reference sequence). The CDR3 runs to 13 residues. V dropped 0 bases and J dropped 6 bases, with 11 bases sitting between them.

The rearrangement joins TRBV7-2 to TRBJ2-6; 12 bases fit TRBD2. Germline V gives CDR1 SGHTA, CDR2 FQGNSA. V was pared by 3 bases and J by 0 bases, with 3 bases of the junction left unmatched. CDR3 length: 18 amino acids. The DNA for the CDR3 is TGTGCCAGCAGCTTCCTAGCGGGAGGGTTCTCTGGGGCCAACGTCCTGACTTTC. Amino acid sequence: CASSFLAGGFSGANVLTF.

The J gene is TRBJ1-1, the V gene TRBV19; D not certain. The CDR3 is 16 amino acids. The V end was cut by 0 bases, the J end by 7 bases, with 18 bases between. Germline V gene lookup returns CDR1 LNHDA and CDR2 SQIVND (reference sequence). The CDR3 bases are TGTGCCAGTAGTATAGAAAGTGAGTACACGGGGAGTGAAGCTTTCTTT. The encoded protein is CASSIESEYTGSEAFF.

The chain carries TRBV6-1 and TRBJ2-2, with D uncertain. CDR3 size: 14 residues. Germline V gives CDR1 MNHNS, CDR2 SASEGT. V gave up 0 bases and J gave up 7 bases, with 9 bases separating them. The DNA of the CDR3 is TGTGCCAGCAGTGAAGCAAGGGTTCGCGGGGAGCTGTTTTTT. Translated: CASSEARVRGELFF.

The CDR3 is CASSRDREGEAFF. The CDR3, as DNA: TGCGCCAGCAGCCGAGACAGGGAGGGTGAAGCTTTCTTT. V gene TRBV4-3 combines with J gene TRBJ1-1, with 7 bases aligning to TRBD1. V gave up 4 bases and J gave up 7 bases; unmatched junction bases: 6. Germline V CDR1 and CDR2: LGHNA, YSLEER. CDR3 length: 13 residues.

The chain recombines TRBV28 with TRBJ1-5; D may be TRBD1 (5 bases). The CDR3 runs to 16 residues. In germline, CDR1 is MDHEN, CDR2 SYDVKM. V was clipped by 7 bases and J by 8 bases, with 24 bases between them. The CDR3 bases are TGTGCCAGCATCCGCAACCTTGGGGCCTCCAGGGAGCCCCAGCATTTT. Its protein product is CASIRNLGASREPQHF.

Notes on this clone: Other DNA sequences in this sample translate to the same CDR3. The rearrangement joins TRBV9 to TRBJ2-7, with unresolved D. CDR1 SGDLS and CDR2 YYNGEE come from the germline V gene. CDR3 size: 13 residues. Trimming pared 4 bases from V and 0 bases from J, leaving 8 bases between. CDR3 nucleotides: TGTGCCAGCAGCTCCCCGAGCTCCTACGAGCAGTACTTC. Translation: CASSSPSSYEQYF.

The CDR3 DNA reads as TGTGCCAGCAGTGAATTTCGAGGGGCTGTGAGCAATCAGCCCCAGCATTTT. It specifies CASSEFRGAVSNQPQHF. This chain uses TRBV6-1 with TRBJ1-5; D is perhaps TRBD1 (5 bases). V was shortened by 2 bases and J by 1 base, with 15 bases between the two germline ends. The CDR3 consists of 17 residues. The V gene's germline CDR1 is MNHNS and CDR2 SASEGT.

This chain connects TRBV7-9 to TRBJ1-1, with D unclear. Germline V gene data show CDR1 as SEHNR and CDR2 as FQNEAQ (reference sequence). V lost 5 bases, J lost 5 bases, and 21 bases lay in between. This CDR3 is 16 amino acids long. The CDR3 loop is CASSRRLDGLETEAFF. The CDR3, as DNA: TGTGCCAGCAGCAGACGCCTGGACGGGTTGGAAACTGAAGCTTTCTTT.

This clone came up once. The chain combines TRBV4-2 with TRBJ2-1, with D tentatively TRBD2 (6 bases). Germline V gene data show CDR1 as LGHNA and CDR2 as YNFKEQ. V was clipped by 4 bases and J by 1 base, with 17 bases between them. The CDR3 length is 17 residues. CDR3 protein: CASSPEGPAGSYNEQFF. The CDR3 nucleotides read TGTGCCAGCAGCCCCGAGGGGCCGGCGGGATCCTACAATGAGCAGTTCTTC.

This clone was found a few times. The rearrangement joins TRBV28 to TRBJ1-5, with D perhaps matching TRBD1 (6 bases). Trimming took off 6 bases at V and 10 bases at J, with 10 bases between the two ends. The CDR3 length is 11 residues. Germline V lookup: CDR1 MDHEN, CDR2 SYDVKM. The CDR3 nucleotides read TGTGCCAGCAGCGGGACATTTCCCCAGCATTTT. Translating gives CASSGTFPQHF.

J is TRBJ1-5 and V is TRBV7-6; no reliable D call. Per germline, CDR1 SGHVS and CDR2 FNYEAQ. Trimming stripped 0 bases from V and 1 base from J, with 7 bases between. The CDR3 runs to 15 residues. The CDR3 DNA sequence: TGTGCCAGCAGCTTAGCGCTAGGGAGCAATCAGCCCCAGCATTTT. Translating gives CASSLALGSNQPQHF.

The J gene is TRBJ2-1, the V gene TRBV9, with no clear D. There are 16 residues in the CDR3. Per germline, CDR1 SGDLS and CDR2 YYNGEE. Trimming left V 0 bases short and J 0 bases short, with 10 bases between. The CDR3 bases are TGTGCCAGCAGCGTAGTGGGTCGGAACTCCTACAATGAGCAGTTCTTC. Translation: CASSVVGRNSYNEQFF.

The chain is built from TRBV5-3 and TRBJ2-6, with 7 bases matching TRBD1. TRBV5-3 is treated as an ORF (open reading frame) with a function not yet certain. V lost 4 bases and J lost 1; bases outside the gene matches: 5. This CDR3 is 16 amino acids long. As DNA, the CDR3 is TGTGCCAGAAGCACTTCACAGGGGTCTGGGGCCAACGTCCTGACTTTC. The encoded protein is CARSTSQGSGANVLTF.

The V gene is TRBV6-5, the J gene TRBJ2-5; 8 bases map to TRBD2. The length of the CDR3 is 14 residues. Germline lookup yields CDR1 MNHEY and CDR2 SVGAGI. V shed 2 bases and J 5 bases; nucleotides not matched to a gene: 4. DNA of the CDR3: TGTGCCAGCAGTTACGTGTCTAGCGGGGAGACCCAGTACTTC. Protein sequence: CASSYVSSGETQYF.

V is TRBV15 and J is TRBJ2-3; D ambiguous. Looked up from germline, CDR1 is LNHNV and CDR2 is YYDKDF (reference sequence). The CDR3 sequence is 16 residues long. With 5 bases removed from V and 6 bases from J, the gap between germline ends came to 21 bases. The CDR3 DNA reads as TGTGCCACCAGCGATACCGGGCGCCGACTCGGGGATACGCAGTATTTT. It encodes CATSDTGRRLGDTQYF.